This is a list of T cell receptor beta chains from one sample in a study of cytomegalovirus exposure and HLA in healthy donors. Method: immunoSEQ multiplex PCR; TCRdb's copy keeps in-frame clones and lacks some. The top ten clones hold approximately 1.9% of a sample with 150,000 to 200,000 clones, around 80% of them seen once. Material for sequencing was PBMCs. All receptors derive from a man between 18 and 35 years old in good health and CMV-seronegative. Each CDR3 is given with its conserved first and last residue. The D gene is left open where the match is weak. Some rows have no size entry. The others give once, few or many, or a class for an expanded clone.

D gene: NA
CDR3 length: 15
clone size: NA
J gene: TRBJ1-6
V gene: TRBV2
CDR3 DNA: TGTGCCAGCAGTGAACTCGGGGGGGGCGGATCACCCCTCCACTTT
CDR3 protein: CASSELGGGGSPLHF

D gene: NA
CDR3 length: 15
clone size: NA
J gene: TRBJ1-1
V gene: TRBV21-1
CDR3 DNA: TGTGCCAGCAGCAGGCCGGGACAGGGTAACACTGAAGCTTTCTTT
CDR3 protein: CASSRPGQGNTEAFF

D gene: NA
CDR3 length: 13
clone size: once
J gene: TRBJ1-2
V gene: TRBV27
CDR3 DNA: TGTGCCAGCAGTTTAGGGACAAGCTATGGCTACACCTTC
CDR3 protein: CASSLGTSYGYTF

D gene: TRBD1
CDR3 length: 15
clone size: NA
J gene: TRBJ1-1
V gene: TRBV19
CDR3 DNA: TGTGCCAGTAGTATTCTGGACAGGTGGAACACTGAAGCTTTCTTT
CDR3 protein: CASSILDRWNTEAFF

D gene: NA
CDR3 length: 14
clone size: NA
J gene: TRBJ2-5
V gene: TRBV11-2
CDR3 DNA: TGTGCCAGCAGCTTAAGGCGGCAGGGAGAGACCCAGTACTTC
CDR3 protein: CASSLRRQGETQYF

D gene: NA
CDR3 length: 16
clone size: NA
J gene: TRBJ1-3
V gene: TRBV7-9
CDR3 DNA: TGTGCCAGCAGCTTAGCGTTGGGCAGCTCTGGAAACACCATATATTTT
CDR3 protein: CASSLALGSSGNTIYF

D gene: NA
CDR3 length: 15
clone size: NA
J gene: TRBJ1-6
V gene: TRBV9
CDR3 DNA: TGTGCCAGCTCTACCGGGAGCTCCTATAATTCACCCCTCCACTTT
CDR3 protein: CASSTGSSYNSPLHF

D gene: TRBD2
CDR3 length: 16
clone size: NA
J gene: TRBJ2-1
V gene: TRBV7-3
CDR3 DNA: TGTGCCAGCAGCTTATATTCTAGCGGCGGTTTTGAAGAGCAGTTCTTC
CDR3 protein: CASSLYSSGGFEEQFF

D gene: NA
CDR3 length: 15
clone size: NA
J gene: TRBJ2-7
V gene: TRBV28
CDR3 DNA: TGTGCCAGCAGTTTAGGCGGGATCCGTACCTACGAGCAGTACTTC
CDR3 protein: CASSLGGIRTYEQYF

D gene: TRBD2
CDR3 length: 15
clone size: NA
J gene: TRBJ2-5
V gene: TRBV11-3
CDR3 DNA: TGTGCCAGCAGCGAATGGGGGAGGGCTCAAGAGACCCAGTACTTC
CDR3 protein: CASSEWGRAQETQYF

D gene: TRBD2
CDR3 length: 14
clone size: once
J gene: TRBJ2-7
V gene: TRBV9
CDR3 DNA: TGTGCCAGCAGCGTGACTAGCCTTAGCTACGAGCAGTACTTC
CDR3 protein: CASSVTSLSYEQYF

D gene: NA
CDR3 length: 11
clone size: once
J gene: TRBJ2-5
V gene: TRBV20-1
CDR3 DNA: TGCAGTGCGTTCTACTTGGAGACCCAGTACTTC
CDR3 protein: CSAFYLETQYF

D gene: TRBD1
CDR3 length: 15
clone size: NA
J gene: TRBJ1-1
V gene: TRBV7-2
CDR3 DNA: TGTGCCAGCAGAGAGGACAGGGTCAGGAACACTGAAGCTTTCTTT
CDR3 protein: CASREDRVRNTEAFF

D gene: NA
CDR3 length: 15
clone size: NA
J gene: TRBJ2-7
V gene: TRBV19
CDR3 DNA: TGTGCCAGTAGTGTGACGGGGAGTGGCCCCTACGAGCAGTACTTC
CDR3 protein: CASSVTGSGPYEQYF

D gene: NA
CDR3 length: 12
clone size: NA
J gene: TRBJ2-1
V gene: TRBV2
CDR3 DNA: TGTGCCAGCATCTTCTATGACAATGAGCAGTTCTTC
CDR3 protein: CASIFYDNEQFF

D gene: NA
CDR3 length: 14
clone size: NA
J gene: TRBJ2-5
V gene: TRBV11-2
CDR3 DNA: TGTGCCAGCAGCTTTGGCCAGGGGGGAGAGACCCAGTACTTC
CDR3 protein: CASSFGQGGETQYF

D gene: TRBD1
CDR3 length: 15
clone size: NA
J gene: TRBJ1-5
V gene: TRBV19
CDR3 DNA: TGTGCCAGTAGTATATGGGACAGGGGCAATCAGCCCCAGCATTTT
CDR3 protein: CASSIWDRGNQPQHF

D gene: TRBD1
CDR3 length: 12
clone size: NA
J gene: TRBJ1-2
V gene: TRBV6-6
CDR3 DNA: TGTGCCAGCAGCCAGACAGGGGCTGGCTACACCTTC
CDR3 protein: CASSQTGAGYTF

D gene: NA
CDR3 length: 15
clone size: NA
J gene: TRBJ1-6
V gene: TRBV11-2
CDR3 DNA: TGTGCCAGCAGCTCGGCCCGCCCGGGGGATTCACCCCTCCACTTT
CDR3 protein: CASSSARPGDSPLHF

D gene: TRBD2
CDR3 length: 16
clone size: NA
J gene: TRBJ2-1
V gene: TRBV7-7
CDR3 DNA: TGTGCCAGCAGCTTGCGGGGACTAGCGAGGAACAATGAGCAGTTCTTC
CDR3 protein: CASSLRGLARNNEQFF

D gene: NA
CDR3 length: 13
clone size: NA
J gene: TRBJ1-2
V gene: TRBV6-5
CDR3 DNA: TGTGCCAGCAGCCAAACAGGGCACAATGGCTACACCTTC
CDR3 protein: CASSQTGHNGYTF

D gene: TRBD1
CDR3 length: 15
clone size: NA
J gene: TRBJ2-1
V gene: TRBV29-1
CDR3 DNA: TGCAGCGTCCCCGACCGGGGACAGGGCTACAATGAGCAGTTCTTC
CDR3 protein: CSVPDRGQGYNEQFF

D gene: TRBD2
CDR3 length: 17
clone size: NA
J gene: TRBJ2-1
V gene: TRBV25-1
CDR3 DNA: TGTGCCAGCAGCCCCAACGAGGGCGGGAGGGTAATAAATGAGCAGTTCTTC
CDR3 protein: CASSPNEGGRVINEQFF

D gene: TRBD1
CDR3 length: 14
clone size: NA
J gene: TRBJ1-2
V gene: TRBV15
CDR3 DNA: TGTGCCACCAGCAGACTACAGGGGATCTATGGCTACACCTTC
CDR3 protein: CATSRLQGIYGYTF

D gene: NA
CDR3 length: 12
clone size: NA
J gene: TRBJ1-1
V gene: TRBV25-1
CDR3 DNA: TGTGCCAGCAGTGATGCGGGGACTGAAGCTTTCTTT
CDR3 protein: CASSDAGTEAFF

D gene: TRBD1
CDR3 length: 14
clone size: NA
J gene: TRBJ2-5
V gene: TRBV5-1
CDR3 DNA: TGCGCCAGCAGGGGACAGGGGAGCCAAGAGACCCAGTACTTC
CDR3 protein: CASRGQGSQETQYF

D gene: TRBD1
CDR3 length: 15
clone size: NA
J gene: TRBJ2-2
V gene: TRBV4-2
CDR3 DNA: TGTGCCAGCAGCCCGGACAGGGGGCTTAGCGGGGAGCTGTTTTTT
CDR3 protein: CASSPDRGLSGELFF

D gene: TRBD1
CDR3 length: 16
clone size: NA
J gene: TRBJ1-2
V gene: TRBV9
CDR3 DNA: TGTGCCAGCAGCGTAGGCCCGACAGGGGCGGACTATGGCTACACCTTC
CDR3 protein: CASSVGPTGADYGYTF

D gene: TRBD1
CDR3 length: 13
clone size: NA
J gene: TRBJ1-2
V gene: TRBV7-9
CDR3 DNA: TGTTCCAGCAGCCTAGGGACAGGGAATGGCTACACCTTC
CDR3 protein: CSSSLGTGNGYTF

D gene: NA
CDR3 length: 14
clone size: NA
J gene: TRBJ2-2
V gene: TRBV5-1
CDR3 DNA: TGCGCCAGCAGCTTAGGGCAGGGTACCGGGGAGCTGTTTTTT
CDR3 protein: CASSLGQGTGELFF

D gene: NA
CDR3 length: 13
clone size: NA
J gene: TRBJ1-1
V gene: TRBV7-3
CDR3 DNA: TGTGCCAGCAGCTTTGGGGGGGCACAGGGAGCTTTCTTT
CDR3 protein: CASSFGGAQGAFF

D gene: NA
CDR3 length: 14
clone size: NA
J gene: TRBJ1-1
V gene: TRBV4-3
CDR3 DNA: TGCGCCAGCAGGCACCTGGGGGCGAACACTGAAGCTTTCTTT
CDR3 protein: CASRHLGANTEAFF

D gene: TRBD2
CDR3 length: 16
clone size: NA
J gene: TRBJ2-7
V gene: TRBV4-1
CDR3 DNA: TGCGCCAGCAGCCAAGCTAGCGGGGGGCGCTCCTACGAGCAGTACTTC
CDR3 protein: CASSQASGGRSYEQYF

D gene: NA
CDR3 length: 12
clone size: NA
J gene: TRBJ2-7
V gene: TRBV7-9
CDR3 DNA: TGTGCCAGCAGCCCCCGAGCCTACGAGCAGTACTTC
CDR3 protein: CASSPRAYEQYF

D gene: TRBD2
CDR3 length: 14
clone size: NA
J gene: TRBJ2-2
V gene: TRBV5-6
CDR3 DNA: TGTGCCAGCAGCCCGGGGGGGGGCACCGGGGAGCTGTTTTTT
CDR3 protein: CASSPGGGTGELFF

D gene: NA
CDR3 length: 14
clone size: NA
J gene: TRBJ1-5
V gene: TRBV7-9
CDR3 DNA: TGTGCCAGCAGCGAACCCGGGGGCAATCAGCCCCAGCATTTT
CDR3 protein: CASSEPGGNQPQHF

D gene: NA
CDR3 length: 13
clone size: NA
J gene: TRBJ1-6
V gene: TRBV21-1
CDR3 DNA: TGTGCCAGCAGCTCCGAAAACAGTTCACCCCTCCACTTT
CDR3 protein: CASSSENSSPLHF

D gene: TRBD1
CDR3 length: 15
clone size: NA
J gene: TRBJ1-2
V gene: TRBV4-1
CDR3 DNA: TGCGCCAGCAGCCATGTAAGGGGACAGGGAGGCGGCTACACCTTC
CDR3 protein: CASSHVRGQGGGYTF

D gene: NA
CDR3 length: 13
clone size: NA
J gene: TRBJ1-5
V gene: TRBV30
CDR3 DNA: TGTGCCTGGAGTCCCGGGAGCAATCAGCCCCAGCATTTT
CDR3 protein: CAWSPGSNQPQHF

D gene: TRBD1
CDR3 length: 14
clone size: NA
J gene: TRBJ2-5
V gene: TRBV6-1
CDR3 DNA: TGTGCCAGCAGCCCCCGGGACAGGGAAAAGACCCAGTACTTC
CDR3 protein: CASSPRDREKTQYF

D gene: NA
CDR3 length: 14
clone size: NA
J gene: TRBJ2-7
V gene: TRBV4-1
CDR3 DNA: TGCGCCAGCAGCCACGGCGACATCCCTCGGGAGCAGTACTTC
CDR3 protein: CASSHGDIPREQYF

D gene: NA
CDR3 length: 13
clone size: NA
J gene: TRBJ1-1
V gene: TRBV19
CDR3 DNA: TGTGCCAGTAGTATGGCAGGGTACACTGAAGCTTTCTTT
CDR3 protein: CASSMAGYTEAFF

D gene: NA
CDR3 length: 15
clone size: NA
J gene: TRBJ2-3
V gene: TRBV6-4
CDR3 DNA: TGTGCCAGCAGTGCCGGAGGGGCTAGCACAGATACGCAGTATTTT
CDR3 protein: CASSAGGASTDTQYF

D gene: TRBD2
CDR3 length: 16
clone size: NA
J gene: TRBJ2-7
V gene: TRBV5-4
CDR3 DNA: TGTGCCAGCAGCTTCTGGGGGAGCGGGAGCTCCTACGAGCAGTACTTC
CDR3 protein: CASSFWGSGSSYEQYF

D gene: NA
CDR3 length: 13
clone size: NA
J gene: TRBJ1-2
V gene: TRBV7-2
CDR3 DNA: TGTGCCAGCAGCGTCGCCGGGGGCTATGGCTACACCTTC
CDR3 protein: CASSVAGGYGYTF

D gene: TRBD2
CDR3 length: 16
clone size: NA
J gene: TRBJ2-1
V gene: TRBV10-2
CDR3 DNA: TGCGCCAGCAGTGATCAGACTAGCACCCGGAGGAATGAGCAGTTCTTC
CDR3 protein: CASSDQTSTRRNEQFF

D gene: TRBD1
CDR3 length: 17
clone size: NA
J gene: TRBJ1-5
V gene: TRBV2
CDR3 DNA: TGTGCCAGCAGTGAAATGTGGTCAGGGGGCGGTCATCAGCCCCAGCATTTT
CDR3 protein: CASSEMWSGGGHQPQHF

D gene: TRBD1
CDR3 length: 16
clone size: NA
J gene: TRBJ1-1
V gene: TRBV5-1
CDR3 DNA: TGCGCCAGCAGCCCAACTACGACAGGGGCGAACACTGAAGCTTTCTTT
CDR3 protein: CASSPTTTGANTEAFF

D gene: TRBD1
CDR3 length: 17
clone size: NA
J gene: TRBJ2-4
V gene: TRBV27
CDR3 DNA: TGTGCCAGCAGTCCCGGGACAGGGGAATCCCTTCAAAACATTCAGTACTTC
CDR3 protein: CASSPGTGESLQNIQYF

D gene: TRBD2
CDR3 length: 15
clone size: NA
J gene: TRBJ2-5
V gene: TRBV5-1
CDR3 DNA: TGCGCCAGCAGGCTACTAGCGGGGGGCCAAGAGACCCAGTACTTC
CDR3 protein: CASRLLAGGQETQYF

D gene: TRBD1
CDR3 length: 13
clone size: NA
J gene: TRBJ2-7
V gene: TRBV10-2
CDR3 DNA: TGCGCCAGCCTCCCTTGGACAGGAACCGAGCAGTACTTC
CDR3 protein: CASLPWTGTEQYF

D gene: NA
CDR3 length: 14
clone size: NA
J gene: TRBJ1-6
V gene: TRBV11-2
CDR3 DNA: TGTGCCAGCAGACCCAGCGGGTATAATTCACCCCTCCACTTT
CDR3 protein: CASRPSGYNSPLHF

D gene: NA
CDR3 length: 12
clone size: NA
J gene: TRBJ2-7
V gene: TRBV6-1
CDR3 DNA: TGTGCCAGCAGTGGGGCGGGTTACGAGCAGTACTTC
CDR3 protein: CASSGAGYEQYF

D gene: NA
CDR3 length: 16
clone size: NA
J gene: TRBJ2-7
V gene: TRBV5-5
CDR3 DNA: TGTGCCAGCAGCCATACCTCTGGGCTGACCTCCTACGAGCAGTACTTC
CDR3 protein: CASSHTSGLTSYEQYF

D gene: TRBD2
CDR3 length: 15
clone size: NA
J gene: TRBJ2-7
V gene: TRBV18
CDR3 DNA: TGTGCCAGCTCACTAGGGAGCGGGGCGCAGTACGAGCAGTACTTC
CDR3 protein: CASSLGSGAQYEQYF

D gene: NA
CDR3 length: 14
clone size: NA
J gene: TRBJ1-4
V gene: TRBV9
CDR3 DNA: TGTGCCAGCAGCGCTACGGTGTCTAATGAAAAACTGTTTTTT
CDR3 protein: CASSATVSNEKLFF

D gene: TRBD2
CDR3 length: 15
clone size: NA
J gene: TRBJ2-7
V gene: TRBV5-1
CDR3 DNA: TGCGCCAGCAGCATAGGACTTGGGGGGGGCTACGAGCAGTACTTC
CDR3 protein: CASSIGLGGGYEQYF

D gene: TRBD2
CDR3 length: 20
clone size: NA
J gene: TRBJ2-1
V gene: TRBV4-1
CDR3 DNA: TGCGCCAGCAGCCATCTCGGACTAGCGGGGGGGCCCAGCTCCTACAATGAGCAGTTCTTC
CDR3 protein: CASSHLGLAGGPSSYNEQFF

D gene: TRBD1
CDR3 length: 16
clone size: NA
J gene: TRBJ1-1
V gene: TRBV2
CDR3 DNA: TGTGCCAGCAAATATTTGGGTGGACAGGATAACACTGAAGCTTTCTTT
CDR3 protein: CASKYLGGQDNTEAFF

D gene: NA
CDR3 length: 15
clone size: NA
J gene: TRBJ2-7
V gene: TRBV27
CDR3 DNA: TGTGCCAGCAGTCCGACGACGTCTAGCTCCTACGAGCAGTACTTC
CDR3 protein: CASSPTTSSSYEQYF